This is a list of T cell receptor beta chains from one sample in a study of CD8 T cells in ankylosing spondylitis. TCRdb re-called the 5' RACE reads through MiXCR, storing one row per CDR3 protein. The sample has fewer than 200,000 distinct CDR3 sequences, 8.5% to 10% seen once. Sequencing was carried out using blood, either unsorted or a sorted T cell fraction (not recorded which). These receptors originate from a female donor with ankylosing spondylitis or in good health (not recorded which). Both conserved end residues are part of each CDR3. A D gene is named only where the DNA matches it firmly. Only part of the rows carry a size: once, few, many, or a class if the clone is expanded.

size	V	J	D	CDR3	DNA
few	TRBV14	TRBJ2-1	TRBD2	CASSRYATSDTYNEQFF	TGTGCCAGCAGCCGTTACGCCACTAGCGACACCTACAATGAGCAGTTCTTC
NA	TRBV9	TRBJ2-2	NA	CASSVSVARANTGELFF	TGTGCCAGCAGCGTTTCCGTAGCCAGGGCGAACACCGGGGAGCTGTTTTTT
few	TRBV7-9	TRBJ2-7	NA	CASSLLTAYEQYF	TGTGCCAGCAGCTTACTGACAGCCTACGAGCAGTACTTC
many	TRBV3-1	TRBJ1-4	TRBD1	CASSQGRSTGANEKLFF	TGTGCCAGCAGCCAAGGAAGGTCGACAGGGGCTAATGAAAAACTGTTTTTT
NA	TRBV7-2	TRBJ2-1	NA	CASSFIGGNNNEQFF	TGTGCCAGCAGCTTTATCGGGGGCAATAACAATGAGCAGTTCTTC
few	TRBV20-1	TRBJ2-7	NA	CSARDPLEQYF	TGCAGTGCTAGAGATCCCCTAGAGCAGTACTTC
NA	TRBV4-2	TRBJ2-1	NA	CASSRRGMENEQFF	TGTGCCAGCAGCCGTAGAGGGATGGAAAATGAGCAGTTCTTC
few	TRBV4-3	TRBJ2-1	NA	CASSPMHIEANYNEQFF	TGCGCCAGCAGCCCGATGCACATAGAGGCGAACTACAATGAGCAGTTCTTC
few	TRBV28	TRBJ1-5	TRBD1	CASRGVGQGQPQHF	TGTGCCAGCAGAGGCGTAGGACAGGGGCAGCCCCAGCATTTT
NA	TRBV11-2	TRBJ2-1	NA	CASSKGLYNEQFF	TGTGCCAGCAGTAAAGGCCTCTACAATGAGCAGTTCTTC
few	TRBV15	TRBJ1-1	NA	CATSRDKGSGTEAFF	TGTGCCACCAGCAGAGATAAGGGGTCGGGGACTGAAGCTTTCTTT
few	TRBV19	TRBJ2-1	NA	CASSIAYYNEQFF	TGTGCCAGTAGTATAGCATACTACAATGAGCAGTTCTTC
NA	TRBV30	TRBJ2-2	TRBD2	CAWSPGGGELFF	TGTGCCTGGAGCCCGGGGGGCGGGGAGCTGTTTTTT
few	TRBV7-6	TRBJ2-1	NA	CASSLAPGEVYEQFF	TGTGCCAGCAGCTTAGCGCCGGGAGAGGTCTATGAGCAGTTCTTC
few	TRBV30	TRBJ2-4	NA	CAWSASWGDIQYF	TGTGCCTGGAGCGCGTCTTGGGGGGACATTCAGTACTTC
NA	TRBV12-5	TRBJ2-1	NA	CASGRDDNEQFF	TGTGCTAGTGGCAGGGATGACAATGAGCAGTTCTTC
many	TRBV27	TRBJ1-3	NA	CASSDSTGNTIYF	TGTGCCAGCAGTGACAGTACTGGAAACACCATATATTTT
few	TRBV4-3	TRBJ2-1	TRBD2	CASSQGPGTSYLDEQFF	TGCGCCAGCAGCCAAGGCCCCGGGACTAGTTACCTGGATGAGCAGTTCTTC
NA	TRBV4-2	TRBJ2-7	TRBD2	CASSLERGPYEQYF	TGTGCCAGCAGCCTAGAGCGGGGACCCTACGAGCAGTACTTC
many	TRBV7-9	TRBJ2-1	NA	CASTTGGTSRRDEQFF	TGTGCCAGCACCACCGGGGGAACTAGTCGCCGCGATGAGCAGTTCTTC
many	TRBV7-2	TRBJ2-2	NA	CASSLGVSNTGELFF	TGTGCCAGCAGCTTAGGGGTTTCGAACACCGGGGAGCTGTTTTTT
few	TRBV20-1	TRBJ1-5	NA	CSARGPRGAVSTQPQHF	TGCAGTGCTAGGGGCCCAAGGGGGGCTGTTAGCACTCAGCCCCAGCATTTT
NA	TRBV4-3	TRBJ2-7	NA	CASSQNTGVSYEQYF	TGCGCCAGCAGCCAAAACACAGGTGTATCCTACGAGCAGTACTTC
many	TRBV4-1	TRBJ2-3	TRBD2	CASVPKAGGPTDTQYF	TGCGCCAGCGTGCCGAAGGCGGGAGGGCCCACAGATACGCAGTATTTT
NA	TRBV12-3/TRBV12-4	TRBJ1-2	NA	CASSWTENYGYTF	TGTGCCAGCAGTTGGACAGAAAACTATGGCTACACCTTC
many	TRBV5-5	TRBJ2-5	NA	CASSPEGWEETQYF	TGTGCCAGCAGCCCGGAGGGTTGGGAAGAGACCCAGTACTTC